This note documents a single TCR beta chain sequence. This sequence may be a read error, since a much larger clone differs from it by one base. TCRdb analysed the RT-PCR reads with MiXCR anew, one entry per CDR3 protein. The sample holds about 700,000 distinct CDR3 sequences; 14% are singletons and the top ten take 3.6%. The germline V gene has CDR1 MNHEY and CDR2 SMNVEV (reference sequence). CDR3 length equals 14 residues. The sequencing sample was made of memory CD4+ T cells from blood. This chain links TRBV27 with TRBJ1-1; the match to TRBD1 covers 8 bases. The clonotype was recovered from a female donor in good health, serving as a healthy control. As DNA, the CDR3 is TGTGCCAGCAGTTTGAACCGACAGGGGACTGAAGCTCTCTTT. Its protein is CASSLNRQGTEALF.